The 4 T cell receptor beta chains listed next were all sequenced from one sample in a study of vaccination and CD4 T cells after COVID-19. Treatment defined: approximately nine-day PBMC culture with coronavirus spike peptide pools or control peptides (ViraFEST assay). These receptors' antigens are unknown. Cultured CD4+ T cell DNA was sequenced using the Oncomine TCR Beta short-read assay. Each CDR3 protein is one row after TCRdb ran MiXCR on the PCR reads. The sample contains 25,000 to 30,000 distinct CDR3 sequences, about 50% of which appear only once. The specimen was CD4+ T cells from blood, cultured in vitro, collected before SARS-CoV-2 vaccination. The receptors shown here come from a human donor who received a COVID-19 vaccine.

This clonotype has only a few counts. V and J are TRBV27 and TRBJ1-2; 7 bases are shared with TRBD1. The CDR3 covers 14 residues. Germline trimming cut 6 bases from V and 8 bases from J; bases unmatched to any gene: 12. Germline V CDR1 and CDR2: MNHEY, SMNVEV (reference sequence). CDR3 nucleotides: TGTGCCAGCAGCCCCCTCAGGGGGGGTACAGGCTACACCTTC. This encodes CASSPLRGGTGYTF.

The gene calls are TRBV27 and TRBJ1-1, with D possibly matching TRBD1 (6 bases). The CDR3 sequence is 14 residues long. Trimming shortened V by 4 bases and J by 5 bases, and 14 bases separated the two germline ends. The V gene's germline CDR1 is MNHEY and CDR2 SMNVEV (reference sequence). CDR3 loop: CASSYGEGGTEAFF. The CDR3 DNA reads as TGTGCCAGCAGTTACGGGGAGGGGGGTACTGAAGCTTTCTTT.

This chain links TRBV30 with TRBJ1-2; perhaps TRBD1 as D (5 bases). The CDR3 loop spans 15 amino acids. V was clipped by 3 bases and J by 8 bases, with 22 bases between them. CDR1 GTSNPN and CDR2 SVGIG come from the germline V gene (reference sequence). CDR3 coding DNA: TGTGCCTGGAGGGGGGGATCTCCGACGAGTCAGGGCTACACCTTC. As protein: CAWRGGSPTSQGYTF.

This CDR3 reads CASSMGGSISNQPQHF. CDR3 nucleotide sequence: TGTGCCAGTAGTATGGGGGGCAGTATAAGCAATCAGCCCCAGCATTTT. The chain uses TRBV19 and TRBJ1-5; TRBD1 is a possible D gene (6 bases). Trimming removed 3 bases at V and 1 base at J, with 13 bases between. Germline V gene lookup returns CDR1 LNHDA and CDR2 SQIVND (reference sequence). There are 16 residues in the CDR3.